The rows below give T cell receptor beta chains drawn from one sample of a study of blood T cell repertoires in COVID-19. Repertoires were generated with immunoSEQ multiplex PCR, while TCRdb's copy carries only in-frame clones and drops some. The sample has 65,000 to 90,000 clones, around 80% seen once; the top ten hold about 26%. The sample consisted of peripheral blood. These receptors were collected from a man aged 60 to 69 with active or convalescent COVID-19. Each CDR3 is given with its conserved first and last residue. The D gene is left open where the match is weak. Clone size is stated in some rows and not others, as once, few, many or a class when expanded.

TRBJ1-4	-	TRBV28	few	TGTGCCAGCGATTCTTTAGAGGGAGGGGGTGAAAAACTGTTTTTT	CASDSLEGGGEKLFF
TRBJ1-1	TRBD1	TRBV28	few	TGTGCCAGCAGTCCGTCCGACAGGGTGAACACTGAAGCTTTCTTT	CASSPSDRVNTEAFF
TRBJ1-2	-	TRBV25-1	-	TGTGCCAGCAGTGAAGACAGCTATGGCTACACCTTC	CASSEDSYGYTF
TRBJ1-5	TRBD1	TRBV5-1	-	TGCGCCAGCAGGCAAGGGACAGGGAATCAGCCCCAGCATTTT	CASRQGTGNQPQHF
TRBJ1-4	TRBD1	TRBV6-1	-	TGTGCCAGCAGTGAGACAGGGAGTCAGGAAAAACTGTTTTTT	CASSETGSQEKLFF
TRBJ2-1	TRBD2	TRBV28	-	TGTGCCAGCAGTGTGGTTAGCGGGAAGTACAATGAGCAGTTCTTC	CASSVVSGKYNEQFF
TRBJ1-3	TRBD1	TRBV18	-	TGTGCCAGCTCGTTAGGACAGGCCTCTGGAAACACCATATATTTT	CASSLGQASGNTIYF
TRBJ2-2	-	TRBV7-7	-	TGTGCCAGCGGGCTAGCGCAGAACACCGGGGAGCTGTTTTTT	CASGLAQNTGELFF
TRBJ2-7	-	TRBV6-2/TRBV6-3	-	TGTGCCAGCAGTCGACACTCCTACGAGCAGTACTTC	CASSRHSYEQYF
TRBJ1-4	TRBD1	TRBV27	few	TGTGCCAGCACGAGGGTAGGACAGGGGAGTTCAAAACTGTTTTTT	CASTRVGQGSSKLFF
TRBJ1-4	-	TRBV28	-	TGTGCCAGCAGGAGGGGGTTAAATGAAAAACTGTTTTTT	CASRRGLNEKLFF
TRBJ2-7	TRBD2	TRBV2	once	TGTGCCAGCAGTGCCGGGACTAGCGATTACAACGAGCAGTACTTC	CASSAGTSDYNEQYF
TRBJ1-4	-	TRBV6-5	-	TGTGCCAGCAGGACAGCCCTAAATGAAAAACTGTTTTTT	CASRTALNEKLFF
TRBJ2-7	-	TRBV19	-	TGTGCCAGTAGTATAGGTGGGCAGTGGATATACGAGCAGTACTTC	CASSIGGQWIYEQYF
TRBJ1-2	-	TRBV6-5	-	TGTGCCAGCAGCCCGGACAGCTATGGCTACACCTTC	CASSPDSYGYTF
TRBJ2-1	-	TRBV6-5	-	TGTGCCAGCAAAAGGGGGGAGGGGTTCGAGCAGTTCTTC	CASKRGEGFEQFF
TRBJ1-1	-	TRBV5-1	-	TGCGCCAGCAGCAAATCCGGGGGGAGCATCGCTGAAGCTTTCTTT	CASSKSGGSIAEAFF
TRBJ2-7	TRBD1	TRBV27	few	TGTGCCAGCAGTCTCTGGACAGGGGACGAGCAGTACTTC	CASSLWTGDEQYF
TRBJ1-4	-	TRBV6-5	-	TGTGCCAGCAGCCCCCTCCAGGGAGGGAATGAAAAACTGTTTTTT	CASSPLQGGNEKLFF
TRBJ1-2	TRBD1	TRBV10-3	-	TGTGCCATCAGTGAGTCGGCAGGGGGTTTCGATGGCTACACCTTC	CAISESAGGFDGYTF
TRBJ1-2	-	TRBV5-8	-	TGTGCCAGCAGCTTGGAAGGCAGGGGAAGACCGGGCTACACCTTC	CASSLEGRGRPGYTF
TRBJ2-7	TRBD2	TRBV6-5	-	TGTGCCAGCAGTCTTCGGGGGGGTATCAACTACGAGCAGTACTTC	CASSLRGGINYEQYF
TRBJ2-5	TRBD2	TRBV5-1	once	TGCGCCAGCAGCTTGGAGATAGCGGGGGGGCAAGAGACCCAGTACTTC	CASSLEIAGGQETQYF
TRBJ1-5	-	TRBV5-6	-	TGTGCCAGCAGCTTGGACCCGGATCAGCCCCAGCATTTT	CASSLDPDQPQHF
TRBJ2-2	-	TRBV7-3	-	TGTGCCAGCAGCTTAGGCTCCACCGGGGAGCTGTTTTTT	CASSLGSTGELFF
TRBJ1-2	TRBD1	TRBV2	-	TGTGCCAGCATGGCAGGGGGAGCTAACTATGGCTACACCTTC	CASMAGGANYGYTF
TRBJ1-2	-	TRBV12-3/TRBV12-4	-	TGTGCCAGCAGTTGGATGAGGGATGAAGGCTACACCTTC	CASSWMRDEGYTF
TRBJ1-2	-	TRBV28	-	TGTGCCAGCAGTGTTCAGGGTGGCGATGGCTACACCTTC	CASSVQGGDGYTF
TRBJ1-2	-	TRBV18	-	TGTGCCAGCTCACAAAGCTCGCAAGGCTACACCTTC	CASSQSSQGYTF